The entry below gives a single T cell receptor (beta chain) sequence along with its context. The CDR3 extends over 15 amino acids. Trimming removed 0 bases at V and 4 bases at J, with 10 bases between. Germline values: CDR1 SGDLS, CDR2 YYNGEE. Original processing methods: Nucleated cell number was recorded as an estimate derived from reference gene primer amplification. TCRdb keeps only in-frame clones here, not all; method: immunoSEQ multiplex PCR. The V and J calls and clone size were taken over from that table, and D and trimming were inferred from the DNA. The sample lists 140,000 or so clones, around 83% occurring once. The entry originates in a study of blood T cell repertoires in COVID-19. Across the study: PBMCs, B-cell-depleted T cells, or T cells were the source of the cDNA or gDNA that made up the material.

The TCR was taken from a woman of 80 years or more with acute or convalescent COVID-19. The sample taken for sequencing was peripheral blood. The chain recombines TRBV9 with TRBJ1-4, with D perhaps TRBD1 (5 bases). The chain's CDR3 is CASSVADSNNEKLFF. The CDR3 bases are TGTGCCAGCAGCGTAGCTGACAGCAATAATGAAAAACTGTTTTTT.